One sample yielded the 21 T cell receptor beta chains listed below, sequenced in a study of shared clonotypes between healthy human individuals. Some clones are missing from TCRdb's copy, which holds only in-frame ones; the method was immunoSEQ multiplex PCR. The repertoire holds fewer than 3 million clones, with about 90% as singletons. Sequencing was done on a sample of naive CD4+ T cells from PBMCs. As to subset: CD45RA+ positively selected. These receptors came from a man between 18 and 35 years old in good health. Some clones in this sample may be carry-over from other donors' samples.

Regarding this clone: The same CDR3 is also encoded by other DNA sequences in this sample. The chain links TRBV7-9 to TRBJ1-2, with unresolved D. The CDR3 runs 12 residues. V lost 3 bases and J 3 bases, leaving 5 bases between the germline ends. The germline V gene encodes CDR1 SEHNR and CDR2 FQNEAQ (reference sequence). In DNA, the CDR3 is TGTGCCAGCAGCTTGGACTACTATGGCTACACCTTC. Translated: CASSLDYYGYTF.

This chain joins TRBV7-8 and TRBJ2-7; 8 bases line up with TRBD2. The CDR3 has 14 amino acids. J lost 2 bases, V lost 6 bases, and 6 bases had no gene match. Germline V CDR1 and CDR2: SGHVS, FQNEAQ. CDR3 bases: TGTGCCAGCAGAGGTAGCGGGGCCACCTACGAGCAGTACTTC. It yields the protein CASRGSGATYEQYF.

CDR3 DNA: TGTGCCAGCAGCCCTGGACGGGGGGCTGGGGCCAACGTCCTGACTTTC. Its translation: CASSPGRGAGANVLTF. This chain links TRBV2 with TRBJ2-6, with TRBD2 matching over 7 bases. J was trimmed by 2 bases and V by 6 bases; bases with no gene match: 7. CDR1 is SNHLY and CDR2 is FYNNEI in the germline V gene. The CDR3 covers 16 residues.

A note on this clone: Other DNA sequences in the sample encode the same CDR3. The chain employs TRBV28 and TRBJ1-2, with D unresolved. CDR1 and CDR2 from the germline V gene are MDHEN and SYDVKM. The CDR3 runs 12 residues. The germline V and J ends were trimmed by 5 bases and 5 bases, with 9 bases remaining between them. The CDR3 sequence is CASSLKGYGYTF. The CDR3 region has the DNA TGTGCCAGCAGTCTAAAGGGATATGGCTACACCTTC.

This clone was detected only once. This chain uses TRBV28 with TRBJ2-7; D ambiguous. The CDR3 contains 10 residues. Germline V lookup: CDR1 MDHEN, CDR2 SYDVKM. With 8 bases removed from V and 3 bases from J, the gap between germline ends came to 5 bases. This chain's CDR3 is CASGYYEQYF. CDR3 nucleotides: TGTGCCAGCGGGTACTACGAGCAGTACTTC.

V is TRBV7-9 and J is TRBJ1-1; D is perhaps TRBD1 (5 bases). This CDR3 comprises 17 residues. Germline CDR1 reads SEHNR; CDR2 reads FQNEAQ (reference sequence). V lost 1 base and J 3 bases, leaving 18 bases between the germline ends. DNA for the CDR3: TGTGCCAGCAGCTTAGGCGGGGGGAGGGCTCGGGACACTGAAGCTTTCTTT. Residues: CASSLGGGRARDTEAFF.

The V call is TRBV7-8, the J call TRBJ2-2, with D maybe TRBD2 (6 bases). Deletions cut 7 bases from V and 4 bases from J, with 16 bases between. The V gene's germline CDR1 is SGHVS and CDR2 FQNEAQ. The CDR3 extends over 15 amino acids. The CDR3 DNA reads TGTGCCAGCACCCTTATGGAGGGGACCACCGGGGAGCTGTTTTTT. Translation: CASTLMEGTTGELFF.

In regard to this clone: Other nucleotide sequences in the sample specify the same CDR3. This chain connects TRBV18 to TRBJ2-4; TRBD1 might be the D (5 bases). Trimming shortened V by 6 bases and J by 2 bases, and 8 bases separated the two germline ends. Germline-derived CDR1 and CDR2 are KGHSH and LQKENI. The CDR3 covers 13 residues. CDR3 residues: CASSQGPKNIQYF. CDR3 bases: TGTGCCAGCTCCCAGGGCCCCAAAAACATTCAGTACTTC.

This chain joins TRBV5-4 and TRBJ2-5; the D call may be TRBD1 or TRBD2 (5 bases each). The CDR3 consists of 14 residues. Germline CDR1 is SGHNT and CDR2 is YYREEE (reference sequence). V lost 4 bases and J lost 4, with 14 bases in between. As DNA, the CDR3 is TGTGCCAGCAGCCCCAAGCCTGGGGGAGAGACCCAGTACTTC. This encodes CASSPKPGGETQYF.

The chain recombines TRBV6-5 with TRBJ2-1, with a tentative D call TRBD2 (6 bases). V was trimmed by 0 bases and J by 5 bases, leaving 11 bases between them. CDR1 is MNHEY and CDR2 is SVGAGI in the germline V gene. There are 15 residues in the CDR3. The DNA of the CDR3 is TGTGCCAGCAGTTACTCCCAGCGGGCAGACAATGAGCAGTTCTTC. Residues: CASSYSQRADNEQFF.

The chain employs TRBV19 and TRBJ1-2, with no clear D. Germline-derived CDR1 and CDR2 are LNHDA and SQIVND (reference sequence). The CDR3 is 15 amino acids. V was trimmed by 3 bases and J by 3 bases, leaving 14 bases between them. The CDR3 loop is CASSIRPPGYYGYTF. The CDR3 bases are TGTGCCAGTAGTATTCGCCCCCCGGGATACTATGGCTACACCTTC.

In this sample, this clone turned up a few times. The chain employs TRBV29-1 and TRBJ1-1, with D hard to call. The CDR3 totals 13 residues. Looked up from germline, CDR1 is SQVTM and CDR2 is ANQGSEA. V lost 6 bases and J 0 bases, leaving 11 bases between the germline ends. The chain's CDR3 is CSVADGMNTEAFF. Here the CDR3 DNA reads TGCAGCGTAGCTGACGGAATGAACACTGAAGCTTTCTTT.

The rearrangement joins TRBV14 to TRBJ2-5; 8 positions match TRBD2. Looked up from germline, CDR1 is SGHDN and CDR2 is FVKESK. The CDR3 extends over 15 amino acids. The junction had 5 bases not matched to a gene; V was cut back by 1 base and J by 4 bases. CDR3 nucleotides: TGTGCCAGCAGCCAAGGACGACTAGCGAGAGAGACCCAGTACTTC. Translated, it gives CASSQGRLARETQYF.

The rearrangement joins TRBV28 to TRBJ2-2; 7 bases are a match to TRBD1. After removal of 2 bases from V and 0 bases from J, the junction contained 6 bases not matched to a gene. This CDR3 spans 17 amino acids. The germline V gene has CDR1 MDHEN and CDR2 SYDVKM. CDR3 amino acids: CASSLRLTGTNTGELFF. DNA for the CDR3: TGTGCCAGCAGTTTACGCCTGACAGGGACGAACACCGGGGAGCTGTTTTTT.

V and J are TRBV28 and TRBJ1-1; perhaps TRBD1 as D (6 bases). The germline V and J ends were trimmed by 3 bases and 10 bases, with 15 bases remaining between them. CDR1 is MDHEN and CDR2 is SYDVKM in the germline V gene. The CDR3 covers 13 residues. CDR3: CASSLRGGLGAFF. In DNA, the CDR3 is TGTGCCAGCAGTTTGAGAGGGGGTTTGGGAGCTTTCTTT.

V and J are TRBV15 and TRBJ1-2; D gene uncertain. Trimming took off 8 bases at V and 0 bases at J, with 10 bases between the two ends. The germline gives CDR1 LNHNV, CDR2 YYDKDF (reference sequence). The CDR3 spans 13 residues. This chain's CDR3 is CATSVDPNYGYTF. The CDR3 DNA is TGTGCCACCTCCGTAGACCCTAACTATGGCTACACCTTC.

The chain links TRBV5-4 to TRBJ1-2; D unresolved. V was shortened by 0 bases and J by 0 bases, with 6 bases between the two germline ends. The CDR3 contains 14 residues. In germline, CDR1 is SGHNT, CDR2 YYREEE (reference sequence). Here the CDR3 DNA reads TGTGCCAGCAGCTTGGGCTTCTCTAACTATGGCTACACCTTC. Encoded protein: CASSLGFSNYGYTF. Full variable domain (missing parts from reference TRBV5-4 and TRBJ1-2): ETGVTQSPTHLIKTRGQQVTLRCSSQSGHNTVSWYQQALGQGPQFIFQYYREEENGRGNFPPRFSGLQFPNYSSELNVNALELDDSALYLCASSLGFSNYGYTFGSGTRLTVV.

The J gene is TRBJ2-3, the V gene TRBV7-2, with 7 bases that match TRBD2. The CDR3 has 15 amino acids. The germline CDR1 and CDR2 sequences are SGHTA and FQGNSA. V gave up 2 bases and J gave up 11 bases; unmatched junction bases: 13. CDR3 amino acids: CASSLRLERGEMQYF. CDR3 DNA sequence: TGTGCCAGCAGCTTAAGATTGGAGCGGGGAGAGATGCAGTATTTT.

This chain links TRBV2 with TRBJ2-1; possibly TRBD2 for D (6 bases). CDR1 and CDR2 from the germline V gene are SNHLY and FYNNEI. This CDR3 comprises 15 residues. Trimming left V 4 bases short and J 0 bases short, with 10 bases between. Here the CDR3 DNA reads TGTGCCAGCAGTGGTGACGGGGGCTCCTACAATGAGCAGTTCTTC. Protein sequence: CASSGDGGSYNEQFF.

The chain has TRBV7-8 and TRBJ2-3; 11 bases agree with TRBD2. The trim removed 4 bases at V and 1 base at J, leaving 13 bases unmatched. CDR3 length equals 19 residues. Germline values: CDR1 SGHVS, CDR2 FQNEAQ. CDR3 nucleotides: TGTGCCAGCAGCTGGACCTTAGCGGGAGGGTCCTGGGGCACAGATACGCAGTATTTT. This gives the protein CASSWTLAGGSWGTDTQYF.

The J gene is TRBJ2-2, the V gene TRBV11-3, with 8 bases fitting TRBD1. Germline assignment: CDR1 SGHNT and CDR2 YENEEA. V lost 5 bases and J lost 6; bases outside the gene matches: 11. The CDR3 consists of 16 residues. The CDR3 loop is CASSPGRTGKAGELFF. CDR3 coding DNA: TGTGCCAGCAGCCCCGGACGGACAGGGAAGGCCGGGGAGCTGTTTTTT.